These 20 T cell receptor beta chains share one sample of origin, sequenced in a study of blood T cell repertoires in COVID-19 (dated by TCRdb to about 2020). The method behind the library was the immunoSEQ multiplex PCR assay. TCRdb provides this immuneACCESS table in a form limited to in-frame rearrangements. Some clones are lacking; in checked studies, under half of them reflect an unresolved V gene, and why the rest are absent is not known. The sample has a few hundred thousand clones on record, 88% of them singletons. Around 1.5% of the sample comes from the top ten. Sample: peripheral blood. These receptors all stem from a man older than 75 with acute or convalescent COVID-19.

V is TRBV5-4 and J is TRBJ2-2, with TRBD1 matching 9 bases. This CDR3 is 16 amino acids long. CDR1 is SGHNT and CDR2 is YYREEE in the germline V gene (reference sequence). Trimming at V came to 4 bases and at J to 5 bases, leaving 9 bases not matched to a gene. This chain's CDR3 is CASSAWDRDITGELFF. The DNA of the CDR3 is TGTGCCAGCAGCGCCTGGGACAGGGATATTACCGGGGAGCTGTTTTTT.

The chain links TRBV24-1 to TRBJ2-1, with 14 bases lining up with TRBD2. This CDR3 has 15 amino acids. V lost 5 bases to trimming and J lost 10 bases; unmatched junction nucleotides: 6. Per the germline V gene, CDR1 is KGHDR and CDR2 is SFDVKD. The CDR3 sequence is CATSAGLAGVGEQFF. CDR3 coding DNA: TGTGCCACCAGTGCGGGACTAGCGGGAGTGGGAGAGCAGTTCTTC.

The gene calls are TRBV6-1 and TRBJ2-7, with TRBD1 matching 7 bases. Germline trimming cut 5 bases from V and 1 base from J; bases unmatched to any gene: 5. In germline, CDR1 is MNHNS, CDR2 SASEGT. This CDR3 is 14 amino acids long. The CDR3 DNA reads as TGTGCCAGCAGTCAAACAGGGGTGTCCTACGAGCAGTACTTC. This translates into CASSQTGVSYEQYF.

The J gene is TRBJ2-1, the V gene TRBV5-1, with D hard to call. V shed 0 bases and J shed 0 bases, with 7 bases lying between them. CDR3 length: 15 residues. Looked up from germline, CDR1 is SGHRS and CDR2 is YFSETQ. CDR3 protein: CASSLGSSSYNEQFF. The CDR3 DNA follows: TGCGCCAGCAGCTTGGGCTCCAGCTCCTACAATGAGCAGTTCTTC.

The rearrangement joins TRBV5-1 to TRBJ2-7; 7 bases are shared with TRBD1. The V gene end was trimmed by 1 base and the J gene end by 2 bases; junction bases not matched to a gene: 6. The germline V gene has CDR1 SGHRS and CDR2 YFSETQ. This CDR3 is built from 15 residues. CDR3 coding DNA: TGCGCCAGCAGCTTGTATTCAGGGGGTCCCTACGAGCAGTACTTC. It encodes CASSLYSGGPYEQYF. Looking up the rest from reference TRBV5-1 and TRBJ2-7 gives the full variable domain: KAGVTQTPRYLIKTRGQQVTLSCSPISGHRSVSWYQQTPGQGLQFLFEYFSETQRNKGNFPGRFSGRQFSNSRSEMNVSTLELGDSALYLCASSLYSGGPYEQYFGPGTRLTVT.

The rearrangement links TRBV5-6 to TRBJ1-5; the D is unclear. The CDR3 runs to 14 residues. Trimming removed 0 bases from V and 9 bases from J, with 13 bases in between. The germline gives CDR1 SGHDT, CDR2 YYEEEE. The CDR3: CASSLARGSTPQHF. As DNA, the CDR3 is TGTGCCAGCAGCTTGGCTCGGGGTTCTACGCCCCAGCATTTT.

The table lists this clone with many counts. The chain uses TRBV29-1 and TRBJ1-1, with 7 bases matching TRBD1. CDR1 is SQVTM, CDR2 ANQGSEA, per germline. The V segment lost 7 bases and the J segment 1 base; nucleotides outside the gene matches: 9. The CDR3 is 14 residues long. The CDR3 here is CSAERGQENTEAFF. CDR3 nucleotides: TGCAGCGCCGAAAGAGGACAGGAGAACACTGAAGCTTTCTTT. The variable domain in full, with the rest retrieved from reference TRBV29-1 and TRBJ1-1, is SAVISQKPSRDICQRGTSLTIQCQVDSQVTMMFWYRQQPGQSLTLIATANQGSEATYESGFVIDKFPISRPNLTFSTLTVSNMSPEDSSIYLCSAERGQENTEAFFGQGTRLTVV.

The chain carries TRBV24-1 and TRBJ2-3, with TRBD1 matching over 11 bases. Trimming at V came to 4 bases and at J to 5 bases, leaving 4 bases not matched to a gene. The V gene's germline CDR1 is KGHDR and CDR2 SFDVKD. The CDR3 covers 15 residues. The CDR3 is CATSDPGTGGDTQYF. DNA for the CDR3: TGTGCCACCAGTGACCCGGGGACAGGGGGAGATACGCAGTATTTT.

The chain joins TRBV9 to TRBJ2-3, with 11 bases identical to TRBD2. With V trimmed by 0 bases and J by 0 bases, 6 bases remained unmatched. Germline CDR1 and CDR2: SGDLS and YYNGEE. The CDR3 contains 18 residues. Here the CDR3 reads CASSVGLAGGTSTDTQYF. The CDR3 DNA follows: TGTGCCAGCAGCGTAGGGCTAGCGGGGGGAACTAGCACAGATACGCAGTATTTT.

J is TRBJ2-5 and V is TRBV7-3; unclear D gene. V was cut by 3 bases and J by 3 bases, with 8 bases left in between. The CDR3 covers 13 residues. The germline V gene has CDR1 SGHTA and CDR2 FQGTGA. The CDR3, as DNA: TGTGCCAGCAGCTTGTACTTAGAAGAGACCCAGTACTTC. Its translation: CASSLYLEETQYF.

This clone was seen a single time. The chain uses TRBV27 and TRBJ2-1, with a possible D match to TRBD1 (6 bases). The CDR3 contains 13 residues. V was cut by 8 bases and J by 5 bases, with 13 bases left in between. The germline CDR1 and CDR2 sequences are MNHEY and SMNVEV (reference sequence). The CDR3 DNA is TGTGCCAGCCGGGACACGGGAAACAATGAGCAGTTCTTC. This sequence encodes CASRDTGNNEQFF.

This chain joins TRBV7-2 and TRBJ2-3, with 7 positions matching TRBD1. With V trimmed by 1 base and J by 5 bases, 6 bases remained unmatched. There are 15 residues in the CDR3. CDR1 and CDR2 (germline): SGHTA, FQGNSA. The CDR3 nucleotides are TGTGCCAGCAGCTTAGTAGGGGGCGCGGGAGATACGCAGTATTTT. Its protein is CASSLVGGAGDTQYF.

The V gene is TRBV18, the J gene TRBJ2-7, with 7 bases identical to TRBD2. From germline, CDR1 is KGHSH and CDR2 LQKENI. The CDR3 has 13 residues. The J segment lost 2 bases and the V segment lost 6 bases, leaving 4 bases of the junction unmatched. Here the CDR3 reads CASSLAEPYEQYF. DNA of the CDR3: TGTGCCAGCTCCCTAGCGGAGCCCTACGAGCAGTACTTC.

This chain connects TRBV6-4 to TRBJ1-1; D not certain. Germline V lookup: CDR1 MRHNA, CDR2 SNTAGT. V lost 4 bases and J 1 base, leaving 10 bases between the germline ends. The length of the CDR3 is 14 residues. In nucleotides, the CDR3 is TGTGCCAGCAGTGCCTCGGCGGGGAACACTGAAGCTTTCTTT. Residues: CASSASAGNTEAFF.

The chain has TRBV2 and TRBJ2-5, with TRBD2 identical over 7 bases. V lost 6 bases, J lost 4 bases, and 5 bases stayed unmatched. The CDR3 contains 13 residues. CDR1 and CDR2 from the germline V gene are SNHLY and FYNNEI. Here the CDR3 reads CASRPPSGETQYF. The CDR3 bases are TGTGCCAGCAGGCCTCCTAGCGGAGAGACCCAGTACTTC.

The chain has TRBV7-3 and TRBJ1-5; TRBD1 matches 9 bases. V lost 2 bases to trimming and J lost 4 bases; unmatched junction nucleotides: 6. This CDR3 region has 16 residues. Germline CDR1 SGHTA, CDR2 FQGTGA. The CDR3 loop is CASSLGDREPNQPQHF. In DNA, the CDR3 is TGTGCCAGCAGCTTAGGGGACAGGGAGCCTAATCAGCCCCAGCATTTT. The whole variable domain, filled in from reference TRBV7-3 and TRBJ1-5, reads GAGVSQTPSNKVTEKGKYVELRCDPISGHTALYWYRQSLGQGPEFLIYFQGTGAADDSGLPNDRFFAVRPEGSVSTLKIQRTERGDSAVYLCASSLGDREPNQPQHFGDGTRLSIL.

The V and J genes are TRBV6-5 and TRBJ1-1; TRBD1 is a possible D gene (6 bases). The germline CDR1 and CDR2 sequences are MNHEY and SVGAGI. The V end was cut by 0 bases, the J end by 12 bases, with 17 bases between. The CDR3 covers 14 residues. The CDR3 DNA reads as TGTGCCAGCAGTTACTCGGGACACGCAGGGGCGACTTTCTTT. Protein product: CASSYSGHAGATFF.

The genes are TRBV4-2 and TRBJ1-4; unclear D gene. Germline V CDR1 and CDR2: LGHNA, YNFKEQ. The ends were cut back, 3 bases at V and 8 bases at J, with 13 bases in the middle. CDR3 length: 14 amino acids. The CDR3 region has the DNA TGTGCCAGCAGCCAGATGGACTCTACCGAAAAACTGTTTTTT. It specifies CASSQMDSTEKLFF.

The chain links TRBV28 to TRBJ1-2; 8 bases fit TRBD1. V trimming: 5 bases; J trimming: 4 bases; junction bases outside the gene matches: 9. CDR3 length: 15 amino acids. CDR1 and CDR2 from the germline V gene are MDHEN and SYDVKM. The CDR3 sequence is CASSPPTGVGYGYTF. CDR3 coding DNA: TGTGCCAGCAGTCCTCCGACAGGGGTGGGCTATGGCTACACCTTC.

This clone was detected once. V and J are TRBV7-2 and TRBJ1-4, with a possible D match to TRBD1 (6 bases). With 5 bases removed from V and 6 bases from J, the gap between germline ends came to 16 bases. Germline V CDR1 and CDR2: SGHTA, FQGNSA. There are 15 residues in the CDR3. CDR3 sequence (DNA): TGTGCCAGCAGCACTCTACAGGGATGGTATGAAAAACTGTTTTTT. Its protein is CASSTLQGWYEKLFF.